The 23 T cell receptor beta chains presented below share a single source sample, sequenced in a study of blood T cell repertoires in COVID-19. The repertoire was sequenced with immunoSEQ multiplex PCR; TCRdb's copy has only in-frame clones and lacks some. This table has approximately 120,000 clones, approximately 90% appearing once. Specimen: peripheral blood. The source of these receptors is a human donor in a cohort sampled during active COVID-19.

This clone was observed a single time. The rearrangement uses TRBV5-5 and TRBJ1-2; D is possibly TRBD1 (6 bases). Germline V CDR1 and CDR2: SGHKS, YYEKEE (reference sequence). V lost 1 base to trimming and J lost 2 bases, with 15 bases between them. The CDR3 runs to 16 residues. CDR3 amino acids: CASSLYPDRINYGYTF. DNA for the CDR3: TGTGCCAGCAGCTTGTACCCCGACAGGATCAACTATGGCTACACCTTC.

The chain joins TRBV5-1 to TRBJ1-1; the D gene is possibly TRBD1 (6 bases). CDR1 is SGHRS, CDR2 YFSETQ, per germline. The CDR3 contains 16 residues. The ends were cut back, 5 bases at V and 1 base at J, with 18 bases in the middle. CDR3 residues: CASSFLPPGQNTEAFF. CDR3 nucleotides: TGCGCCAGCAGTTTCCTTCCCCCGGGACAGAACACTGAAGCTTTCTTT.

This rearrangement joins TRBV29-1 to TRBJ2-7; 10 bases fit TRBD1. CDR1 is SQVTM, CDR2 ANQGSEA, per germline. CDR3 length equals 14 residues. V gave up 5 bases and J gave up 5 bases; unmatched junction bases: 9. CDR3 in amino acids: CSVPRTGGIHEQYF. CDR3 coding DNA: TGCAGCGTTCCCCGGACAGGGGGGATCCACGAGCAGTACTTC.

The chain has TRBV6-5 and TRBJ2-3, with 9 bases fitting TRBD1. The trim removed 8 bases at V and 1 base at J, leaving 4 bases unmatched. The CDR3 consists of 14 residues. Germline lookup yields CDR1 MNHEY and CDR2 SVGAGI. CDR3 coding DNA: TGTGCCAGCGGACAGGGGACTGGCACAGATACGCAGTATTTT. As protein: CASGQGTGTDTQYF.

The chain is built from TRBV18 and TRBJ2-7; D remains ambiguous. Trimming cost V 5 bases and J 2 bases, with 13 bases left between them. Germline CDR1 reads KGHSH; CDR2 reads LQKENI. This CDR3 spans 14 amino acids. For the CDR3, the DNA is TGTGCCAGCTCAGTAGCCGGCGCTGCCTACGAGCAGTACTTC. Its protein product is CASSVAGAAYEQYF.

The rearrangement links TRBV21-1 to TRBJ2-7; TRBD2 is taken as the D call from the table, unchecked against the DNA. TRBV21-1 is a pseudogene locus. The CDR3 covers 14 residues. The CDR3 region is CATEPTGTAYEQYF. The CDR3 DNA is TGTGCCACCGAGCCGACGGGGACTGCCTACGAGCAGTACTTC.

This chain uses TRBV11-2 with TRBJ1-3; 7 nucleotides agree with TRBD1. Germline V lookup: CDR1 SGHAT, CDR2 FQNNGV. This CDR3 spans 14 amino acids. V dropped 5 bases and J dropped 1; count of bases not matched to a gene: 2. The CDR3 sequence is CASSRQGSGNTIYF. In nucleotides, the CDR3 is TGTGCCAGCAGCAGACAGGGTTCTGGAAACACCATATATTTT. The full variable domain, with the rest looked up from reference TRBV11-2 and TRBJ1-3, is EAGVAQSPRYKIIEKRQSVAFWCNPISGHATLYWYQQILGQGPKLLIQFQNNGVVDDSQLPKDRFSAERLKGVDSTLKIQPAKLEDSAVYLCASSRQGSGNTIYFGEGSWLTVV.

This clone is a singleton in its sample. The chain recombines TRBV7-2 with TRBJ2-7; possibly TRBD1 for D (5 bases). From germline, CDR1 is SGHTA and CDR2 FQGNSA. The CDR3 sequence is 15 residues long. V was clipped by 3 bases and J by 0 bases, with 12 bases between them. CDR3 region: CASSFTQDSSYEQYF. The CDR3 DNA is TGTGCCAGCAGCTTCACTCAAGACAGCTCCTACGAGCAGTACTTC.

The genes are TRBV5-6 and TRBJ1-1; D gene uncertain. The CDR3 spans 14 residues. Looked up from germline, CDR1 is SGHDT and CDR2 is YYEEEE. The germline V and J ends were trimmed by 0 bases and 7 bases, with 13 bases remaining between them. This CDR3 reads CASSLGPRGVEAFF. In nucleotides, the CDR3 is TGTGCCAGCAGCTTGGGGCCCCGGGGAGTTGAAGCTTTCTTT.

This clone has only one observation. V gene TRBV10-2 combines with J gene TRBJ2-1, with 7 bases lining up with TRBD2. V was clipped by 7 bases and J by 5 bases; unmatched bases: 5. The germline V gene has CDR1 WSHSY and CDR2 SAAADI. This CDR3 has 13 residues. The CDR3 bases are TGCGCCAGCACCCAAGCGGGGAACAATGAGCAGTTCTTC. Protein sequence: CASTQAGNNEQFF.

The chain employs TRBV12-3 or TRBV12-4 and TRBJ1-5, with unresolved D. Trimming removed 4 bases from V and 9 bases from J, with 13 bases in between. This CDR3 has 13 residues. The CDR3 DNA follows: TGTGCCAGCAGTTCCCGCGGGCCCCGGCCCCAGCATTTT. Protein: CASSSRGPRPQHF.

The chain combines TRBV3-1 (or the pseudogene TRBV3-2) with TRBJ2-3, with 8 bases fitting TRBD2. The V segment lost 4 bases and the J segment 2 bases; nucleotides outside the gene matches: 11. The CDR3 extends over 17 amino acids. Per the germline V gene, CDR1 is LGHDT and CDR2 is YNNKEL (reference sequence). CDR3 coding DNA: TGTGCCAGCAGCCGAGATAGCGGGGCCGCCCACACAGATACGCAGTATTTT. This gives the protein CASSRDSGAAHTDTQYF.

The V gene is TRBV20-1, the J gene TRBJ2-4, with D possibly matching TRBD1 (5 bases). The germline gives CDR1 DFQATT, CDR2 SNEGSKA (reference sequence). The CDR3 loop spans 13 amino acids. V shed 3 bases and J shed 2 bases, with 8 bases lying between them. DNA of the CDR3: TGCAGTGCTAGTACAGGACCCAAAAACATTCAGTACTTC. Amino acids: CSASTGPKNIQYF.

This clone was observed a single time. This chain joins TRBV28 and TRBJ2-3; the D gene is possibly TRBD2 (5 bases). Germline V CDR1 and CDR2: MDHEN, SYDVKM. This CDR3 region has 15 residues. V lost 5 bases and J lost 2, with 14 bases in between. The CDR3 protein is CASSVLASHTDTQYF. CDR3 nucleotides: TGTGCCAGCAGTGTCTTAGCGTCCCACACAGATACGCAGTATTTT.

The chain recombines TRBV30 with TRBJ2-3; 8 bases fit TRBD2. V shed 0 bases and J 4 bases; nucleotides not matched to a gene: 18. Germline loops: CDR1 GTSNPN, CDR2 SVGIG (reference sequence). The CDR3 is 19 residues long. As DNA, the CDR3 is TGTGCCTGGAGTGTATTAAGACGTAGCGGGGCCTCGGTCGCAGATACGCAGTATTTT. This translates into CAWSVLRRSGASVADTQYF.

The V gene is TRBV13, the J gene TRBJ2-7, with D possibly being TRBD2 (5 bases). V dropped 0 bases and J dropped 4 bases, with 13 bases sitting between them. The CDR3 runs to 15 residues. The germline V gene has CDR1 PRHDT and CDR2 FYEKMQ (reference sequence). The chain's CDR3 is CASSLGGSPGYEQYF. The CDR3 DNA is TGTGCCAGCAGCTTAGGCGGGTCCCCGGGATACGAGCAGTACTTC.

In DNA, the CDR3 is TGCGCCAGCAGCCAAGTCGCAGGGGGCACAGATACGCAGTATTTT. Translation gives CASSQVAGGTDTQYF. The chain links TRBV4-1 to TRBJ2-3; D is possibly TRBD1 (6 bases). Trimming cost V 1 base and J 1 base, with 9 bases left between them. The CDR3 spans 15 residues. Germline V gives CDR1 MGHRA, CDR2 YSYEKL.

V gene TRBV5-1 combines with J gene TRBJ1-2; no clear D. CDR3 length: 13 amino acids. Germline CDR1 SGHRS, CDR2 YFSETQ. With 0 bases removed from V and 5 bases from J, the gap between germline ends came to 8 bases. This chain's CDR3 is CASSLGAPYGYTF. CDR3 DNA: TGCGCCAGCAGCTTGGGGGCACCTTATGGCTACACCTTC.

The CDR3 loop is CASSSSLNTGELFF. The DNA for the CDR3 is TGTGCCAGCAGTTCGAGCCTGAACACCGGGGAGCTGTTTTTT. The chain combines TRBV28 with TRBJ2-2; D not resolved. The CDR3 loop spans 14 amino acids. Germline CDR1 reads MDHEN; CDR2 reads SYDVKM. Trimming left V 4 bases short and J 1 base short, with 7 bases between.

V is TRBV7-9 and J is TRBJ2-5, with 7 bases fitting TRBD1. With 4 bases clipped from V and 1 base from J, the junction kept 0 bases outside the gene matches. The CDR3 totals 13 residues. Germline CDR1 SEHNR, CDR2 FQNEAQ (reference sequence). The CDR3 here is CASSSGGQETQYF. The CDR3 nucleotides read TGTGCCAGCAGCTCAGGGGGCCAAGAGACCCAGTACTTC.

The chain uses TRBV11-2 and TRBJ2-7, with TRBD2 matching 7 bases. V was pared by 5 bases and J by 3 bases, with 10 bases of the junction left unmatched. Germline V gives CDR1 SGHAT, CDR2 FQNNGV. The CDR3 runs 15 residues. CDR3 in DNA: TGTGCCAGCAGCCACCCGGGGGGTGGGGGCTACGAGCAGTACTTC. Its protein is CASSHPGGGGYEQYF. The variable domain in full, completed from reference TRBV11-2 and TRBJ2-7, reads EAGVAQSPRYKIIEKRQSVAFWCNPISGHATLYWYQQILGQGPKLLIQFQNNGVVDDSQLPKDRFSAERLKGVDSTLKIQPAKLEDSAVYLCASSHPGGGGYEQYFGPGTRLTVT.

V gene TRBV6-5 combines with J gene TRBJ1-1; 7 positions agree with TRBD1. J gave up 1 base and V 2 bases, and 1 base lay outside the gene matches. This CDR3 has 14 residues. The germline CDR1 and CDR2 sequences are MNHEY and SVGAGI. CDR3 region: CASSYRDRNTEAFF. In DNA, the CDR3 is TGTGCCAGCAGTTACCGGGACAGGAACACTGAAGCTTTCTTT.

V gene TRBV27 combines with J gene TRBJ2-1; 8 bases are shared with TRBD2. This CDR3 spans 16 amino acids. Germline CDR1 and CDR2: MNHEY and SMNVEV (reference sequence). The ends lost 4 bases at V and 7 bases at J; junction bases unmatched: 12. CDR3 nucleotides: TGTGCCAGCAGTTCCCAAGCGGGGGCCGCGATGAATGAGCAGTTCTTC. It translates to CASSSQAGAAMNEQFF.